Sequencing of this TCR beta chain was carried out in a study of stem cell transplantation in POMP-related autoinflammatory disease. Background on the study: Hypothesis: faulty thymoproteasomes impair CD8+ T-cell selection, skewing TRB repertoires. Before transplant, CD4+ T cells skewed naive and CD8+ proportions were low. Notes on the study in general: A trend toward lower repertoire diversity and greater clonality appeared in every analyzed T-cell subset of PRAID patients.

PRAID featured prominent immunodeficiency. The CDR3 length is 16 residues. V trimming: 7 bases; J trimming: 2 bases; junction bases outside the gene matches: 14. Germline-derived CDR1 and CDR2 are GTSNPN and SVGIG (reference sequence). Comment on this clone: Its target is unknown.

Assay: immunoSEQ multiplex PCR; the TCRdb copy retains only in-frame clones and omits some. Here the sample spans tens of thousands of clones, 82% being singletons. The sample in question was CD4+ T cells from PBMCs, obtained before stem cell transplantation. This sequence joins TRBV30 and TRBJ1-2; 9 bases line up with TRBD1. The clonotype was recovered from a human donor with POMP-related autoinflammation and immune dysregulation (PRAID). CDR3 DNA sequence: TGTGCCTCGAGAACCACCGGGACAGGGTTGAACTATGGCTACACCTTC. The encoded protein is CASRTTGTGLNYGYTF.